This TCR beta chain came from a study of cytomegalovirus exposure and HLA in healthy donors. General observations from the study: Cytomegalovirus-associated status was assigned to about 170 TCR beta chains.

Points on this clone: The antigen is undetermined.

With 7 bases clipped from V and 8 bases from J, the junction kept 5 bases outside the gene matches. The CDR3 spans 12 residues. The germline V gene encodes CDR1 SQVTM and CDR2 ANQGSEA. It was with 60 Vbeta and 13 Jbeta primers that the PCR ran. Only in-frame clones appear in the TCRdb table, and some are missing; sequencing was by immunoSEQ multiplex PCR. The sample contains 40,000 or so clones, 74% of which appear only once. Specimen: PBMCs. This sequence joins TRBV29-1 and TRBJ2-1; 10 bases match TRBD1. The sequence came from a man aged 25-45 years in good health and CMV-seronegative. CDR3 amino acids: CSARQGAYEQFF. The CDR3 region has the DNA TGCAGCGCCCGACAGGGGGCGTATGAGCAGTTCTTC.